These 24 T cell receptor beta chains were sequenced from one sample in a study of blood T cells in healthy people across ages. Alongside a J-beta primer mix, a sample-barcoded 5' primer served in a second PCR lasting about 7 to 12 cycles. TCRdb redid the calling of the 5' RACE reads with MiXCR, one entry per CDR3 protein. Of around 850,000 distinct CDR3 sequences listed, 30% to 45% are singletons. Sample: blood. These receptors were obtained from a man between 18 and 35 years old in good health.

This clonotype was observed a few times. This rearrangement joins TRBV12-3 or TRBV12-4 to TRBJ2-7; 8 bases agree with TRBD2. V shed 3 bases and J 6 bases; nucleotides not matched to a gene: 7. The CDR3 totals 14 residues. The CDR3 spells CASSFRAGVREQYF. The CDR3, as DNA: TGTGCCAGCAGTTTCAGAGCGGGGGTTCGCGAGCAGTACTTC.

This clonotype was observed a few times. V and J are TRBV7-2 and TRBJ2-2; unclear D gene. The germline V gene encodes CDR1 SGHTA and CDR2 FQGNSA. The V end lost 5 bases, the J end lost 0 bases, and 10 bases lay between the germline ends. The CDR3 loop spans 15 amino acids. The CDR3 sequence is CASSPLPANTGELFF. CDR3 nucleotides: TGTGCCAGCAGCCCCCTCCCGGCGAACACCGGGGAGCTGTTTTTT. Complete variable domain (other parts from reference TRBV7-2 and TRBJ2-2): GAGVSQSPSNKVTEKGKDVELRCDPISGHTALYWYRQSLGQGLEFLIYFQGNSAPDKSGLPSDRFSAERTGGSVSTLTIQRTQQEDSAVYLCASSPLPANTGELFFGEGSRLTVL.

V usage is TRBV9 and J usage is TRBJ2-2; D is possibly TRBD1 (6 bases). The CDR3 is 15 amino acids. In germline, CDR1 is SGDLS, CDR2 YYNGEE. V was pared by 0 bases and J by 2 bases, with 8 bases between. CDR3 in amino acids: CASSVAGTNTGELFF. The CDR3, as DNA: TGTGCCAGCAGCGTAGCTGGGACAAACACCGGGGAGCTGTTTTTT.

This clonotype was observed a handful of times. This chain links TRBV12-3 or TRBV12-4 with TRBJ1-5; D perhaps matches TRBD1 (5 bases). V lost 4 bases to trimming and J lost 4 bases, with 5 bases between them. The length of the CDR3 is 12 residues. DNA for the CDR3: TGTGCCAGCAGTTGGGGGAATCAGCCCCAGCATTTT. As protein: CASSWGNQPQHF.

The CDR3 is CASSSGGVLEEKLFF. The CDR3 nucleotides are TGTGCCAGCAGCTCGGGGGGGGTCTTAGAGGAAAAACTGTTTTTT. The V call is TRBV7-9, the J call TRBJ1-4; maybe TRBD1 (5 bases). The CDR3 runs to 15 residues. V was cut by 4 bases and J by 8 bases, with 17 bases left in between. Germline loops: CDR1 SEHNR, CDR2 FQNEAQ (reference sequence).

The chain couples TRBV5-6 to TRBJ1-6; D unresolved. This CDR3 is 15 amino acids long. Germline-derived CDR1 and CDR2 are SGHDT and YYEEEE. V was cut by 2 bases and J by 7 bases, with 13 bases left in between. Here the CDR3 reads CASSFGRPRNSPLHF. The CDR3 nucleotides read TGTGCCAGCAGCTTTGGACGTCCCCGAAATTCACCCCTCCACTTT.

This clonotype showed up just a few times. This chain links TRBV10-3 with TRBJ2-1, with 10 nucleotides matching TRBD1. Germline V CDR1 and CDR2: ENHRY, SYGVKD. This CDR3 contains 16 residues. J gave up 5 bases and V 4 bases, and 8 bases lay outside the gene matches. Here the CDR3 reads CAISGNRDRGDNEQFF. In DNA, the CDR3 is TGTGCCATCAGTGGAAACCGGGACAGGGGTGACAATGAGCAGTTCTTC.

This clonotype was observed a handful of times. This chain connects TRBV4-1 to TRBJ2-7, with 7 bases identical to TRBD1. CDR3 length: 16 amino acids. CDR1 MGHRA and CDR2 YSYEKL come from the germline V gene. V lost 0 bases, J lost 0 bases, and 5 bases stayed unmatched. In DNA, the CDR3 is TGCGCCAGCAGCCAAGAATTGGGACAGCCCTCCTACGAGCAGTACTTC. Translating it yields CASSQELGQPSYEQYF.

This chain joins TRBV7-9 and TRBJ1-2, with D possibly matching TRBD1 (5 bases). The V gene's germline CDR1 is SEHNR and CDR2 FQNEAQ (reference sequence). The CDR3 extends over 13 amino acids. Trimming removed 5 bases from V and 3 bases from J, with 10 bases in between. CDR3 in amino acids: CASSPGWDYGYTF. In nucleotides, the CDR3 is TGTGCCAGCAGCCCAGGGTGGGACTATGGCTACACCTTC.

The V and J genes are TRBV7-7 and TRBJ2-1; perhaps D is TRBD1 or TRBD2 (5 bases each). This CDR3 is built from 15 residues. V lost 5 bases and J 2 bases, leaving 13 bases between the germline ends. CDR1 is SSHAT, CDR2 FNYEAQ, per germline (reference sequence). The chain's CDR3 is CASSPRDDAYNEQFF. The CDR3 coding sequence is TGTGCCAGCAGCCCCCGGGACGACGCCTACAATGAGCAGTTCTTC.

The table lists this clonotype with a few counts. The chain uses TRBV12-3 or TRBV12-4 and TRBJ1-2; D may be TRBD1 (6 bases). V lost 6 bases, J lost 6 bases, and 14 bases lay in between. This CDR3 has 13 amino acids. CDR3 in amino acids: CASSLLQGHGYTF. The CDR3 bases are TGTGCCAGCAGCCTCCTACAGGGCCATGGCTACACCTTC.

This clonotype was detected only a few times. This rearrangement joins TRBV12-3 or TRBV12-4 to TRBJ2-3; 7 bases map to TRBD1. The CDR3 runs to 15 residues. The V gene end was trimmed by 6 bases and the J gene end by 6 bases; junction bases not matched to a gene: 12. CDR3 sequence reads: CASSSRTGTRDTQYF. As DNA, the CDR3 is TGTGCCAGCAGCTCCCGGACAGGTACGAGGGATACGCAGTATTTT.

This clonotype was seen repeatedly, ten times or more. The V and J genes are TRBV21-1 and TRBJ2-5; TRBD1 was called by the table and not checked on the DNA. TRBV21-1 is a recognized pseudogene. The CDR3 consists of 12 residues. CDR3 bases: TGTGCCAGCAGCGCACCAGGGGAGACCCAGTACTTC. Translated, it gives CASSAPGETQYF.

The genes are TRBV11-3 and TRBJ2-2, with D possibly TRBD2 on 6 matching bases. CDR1 and CDR2 from the germline V gene are SGHNT and YENEEA. Trimming stripped 5 bases from V and 0 bases from J, with 10 bases between. This CDR3 contains 15 residues. CDR3 residues: CASSGGGANTGELFF. CDR3 sequence (DNA): TGTGCCAGCAGCGGAGGCGGGGCGAACACCGGGGAGCTGTTTTTT.

This clonotype was seen a few times. This chain uses TRBV12-3 or TRBV12-4 with TRBJ2-2; D call uncertain. V was cut by 6 bases and J by 7 bases, with 9 bases left in between. CDR3 length: 12 residues. The CDR3 region has the DNA TGTGCCAGCAGCATTCCCAGCGGGGAGCTGTTTTTT. It is translated as CASSIPSGELFF.

The V gene is TRBV20-1, the J gene TRBJ2-5; maybe TRBD2 (7 bases). The CDR3 runs to 15 residues. Germline V gene lookup returns CDR1 DFQATT and CDR2 SNEGSKA (reference sequence). Between the trimmed V and J ends, which lost 6 bases and 5 bases, there was a span of 22 bases. CDR3 region: CSAQTQAGAGETQYF. CDR3 sequence (DNA): TGCAGTGCCCAGACACAGGCGGGGGCCGGGGAGACCCAGTACTTC.

The chain recombines TRBV12-3 or TRBV12-4 with TRBJ1-1; D ambiguous. This CDR3 has 14 residues. V lost 6 bases, J lost 6 bases, and 17 bases lay in between. Here the CDR3 reads CASRGDPTSAEAFF. The CDR3 bases are TGTGCCAGCAGGGGAGACCCCACAAGCGCTGAAGCTTTCTTT.

The chain couples TRBV20-1 to TRBJ1-1, with a tentative D call TRBD1 (6 bases). Trimming removed 1 base from V and 3 bases from J, with 21 bases in between. Germline V CDR1 and CDR2: DFQATT, SNEGSKA (reference sequence). This CDR3 is 17 amino acids long. CDR3 protein: CSARVAGGGLADTEAFF. The CDR3 DNA reads as TGCAGTGCTAGAGTTGCCGGGGGCGGGTTAGCGGACACTGAAGCTTTCTTT.

V is TRBV12-3 or TRBV12-4 and J is TRBJ2-7; tentative D call: TRBD2 (6 bases). Trimming removed 8 bases at V and 2 bases at J, with 13 bases between. CDR3 length equals 13 residues. DNA of the CDR3: TGTGCCAGCGCTTGGGGGGAGGCCTACGAGCAGTACTTC. Translated, it gives CASAWGEAYEQYF.

This clonotype was seen more than once but under ten times. V usage is TRBV5-1 and J usage is TRBJ2-3; 9 positions match TRBD1. This CDR3 has 16 amino acids. The junction had 7 bases not matched to a gene; V was cut back by 4 bases and J by 1 base. Germline loops: CDR1 SGHRS, CDR2 YFSETQ. The CDR3: CASSDQTGGGTDTQYF. DNA of the CDR3: TGCGCCAGCAGCGACCAGACAGGGGGAGGCACAGATACGCAGTATTTT.

A remark on this clonotype: This may stem from a read error, because a much larger clone lies one nucleotide away. The CDR3, as DNA: TGTGCCAGCAGCCATGACAGGGCCCGCACAGATACGCAGTATTTT. This translates into CASSHDRARTDTQYF. V and J are TRBV6-6 and TRBJ2-3, with 7 bases matching TRBD1. Trimming removed 6 bases from V and 1 base from J; junction bases left unmatched: 7. CDR3 length: 15 residues. Per germline, CDR1 MNHNY and CDR2 SVGAGI (reference sequence).

This clonotype was observed a few times. The chain employs TRBV10-3 and TRBJ1-2; 9 nucleotides align to TRBD1. V was pared by 9 bases and J by 2 bases, with 7 bases of the junction left unmatched. Germline V gene sequence: CDR1 ENHRY, CDR2 SYGVKD. The CDR3 length is 14 residues. CDR3 DNA sequence: TGTGCCATTCTACGACAGGGGGGGAACTATGGCTACACCTTC. Translation: CAILRQGGNYGYTF.

This clonotype was counted a few times. The chain employs TRBV25-1 and TRBJ1-1; D is possibly TRBD1 (5 bases). This CDR3 comprises 13 residues. Between the trimmed V and J ends, which lost 3 bases and 0 bases, there was a span of 5 bases. CDR1 MGHDK and CDR2 SYGVNS come from the germline V gene. CDR3: CASSDRVNTEAFF. Written as DNA, the CDR3 is TGTGCCAGCAGTGACAGGGTGAACACTGAAGCTTTCTTT.

This clonotype turned up a few times. The chain links TRBV4-1 to TRBJ2-2; D not certain. Trimming took 0 bases from V and 6 from J, leaving 5 bases between them. Germline V CDR1 and CDR2: MGHRA, YSYEKL. The CDR3 is 13 residues long. The CDR3 loop is CASSQETAGELFF. CDR3 nucleotides: TGCGCCAGCAGCCAAGAAACGGCCGGGGAGCTGTTTTTT.